Following are 21 T cell receptor beta chains from one sample sequenced in a study of shared clonotypes between healthy human individuals. Profiling relied on immunoSEQ multiplex PCR, and the TCRdb table lists in-frame clones only, not all of them. The sample lists 400,000 to 500,000 clones, around 80% seen once, with around 13% in the top ten. The material sequenced was PBMCs. Receptors originate from a woman aged 40 to 50 in good health. Some clones in this sample may be carry-over from other donors' samples.

Concerning this clone itself: Other DNA sequences in the same sample also yield this CDR3. The CDR3 protein is CASSPPVTYEQYF. DNA of the CDR3: TGTGCCAGCTCACCACCGGTGACCTACGAGCAGTACTTC. The chain has TRBV18 and TRBJ2-7; D gene uncertain. This CDR3 region has 13 residues. The V end was cut by 0 bases, the J end by 2 bases, with 5 bases between. In germline, CDR1 is KGHSH, CDR2 LQKENI.

The chain links TRBV15 to TRBJ1-5; 7 bases are shared with TRBD1. With V trimmed by 3 bases and J by 0 bases, 8 bases remained unmatched. Germline V gene lookup returns CDR1 LNHNV and CDR2 YYDKDF (reference sequence). The CDR3 totals 17 residues. CDR3 region: CATSRTQGSNSNQPQHF. For the CDR3, the DNA is TGTGCCACCAGCAGGACACAGGGGTCGAATAGCAATCAGCCCCAGCATTTT.

The rearrangement joins TRBV4-1 to TRBJ2-6, with 7 bases aligning to TRBD2. V shed 1 base and J 11 bases; nucleotides not matched to a gene: 5. This CDR3 contains 14 residues. Germline V CDR1 and CDR2: MGHRA, YSYEKL. The DNA for the CDR3 is TGCGCCAGCAGCCAAGTAAACGCGGGAGACGTCCTGACTTTC. It is translated as CASSQVNAGDVLTF.

The chain combines TRBV7-2 with TRBJ2-7, with D possibly matching TRBD2 (6 bases). The CDR3 covers 15 residues. Germline V CDR1 and CDR2: SGHTA, FQGNSA. V was pared by 1 base and J by 4 bases, with 14 bases between. CDR3 DNA sequence: TGTGCCAGCAGCTTAGATCGGGGGAGCTTATACGAGCAGTACTTC. This codes for CASSLDRGSLYEQYF.

This chain connects TRBV6-5 to TRBJ2-4; the D is unclear. The CDR3 has 14 amino acids. V was trimmed by 6 bases and J by 7 bases, leaving 16 bases between them. Germline CDR1 and CDR2: MNHEY and SVGAGI. CDR3 sequence (DNA): TGTGCCAGCAGCCCTCCAAGCCTAGGGAACATTCAGTACTTC. Its translation is CASSPPSLGNIQYF.

The genes are TRBV28 and TRBJ1-1; a weak D match, TRBD1 (6 bases). Germline V gene data show CDR1 as MDHEN and CDR2 as SYDVKM. Trimming took 5 bases from V and 1 from J, leaving 20 bases between them. The length of the CDR3 is 17 residues. CDR3 amino acids: CASSRPTGYAWNTEAFF. In DNA, the CDR3 is TGTGCCAGCAGTAGGCCCACAGGGTACGCATGGAACACTGAAGCTTTCTTT. Filled out from reference TRBV28 and TRBJ1-1, the complete variable domain reads DVKVTQSSRYLVKRTGEKVFLECVQDMDHENMFWYRQDPGLGLRLIYFSYDVKMKEKGDIPEGYSVSREKKERFSLILESASTNQTSMYLCASSRPTGYAWNTEAFFGQGTRLTVV.

This rearrangement joins TRBV5-1 to TRBJ2-2; TRBD2 agrees at 7 bases. Germline-derived CDR1 and CDR2 are SGHRS and YFSETQ. Trimming at V came to 2 bases and at J to 1 base, leaving 2 bases not matched to a gene. CDR3 length: 15 residues. CDR3 sequence (DNA): TGCGCCAGCAGCTTCCTAGCGGAGAACACCGGGGAGCTGTTTTTT. Translating it yields CASSFLAENTGELFF.

The V and J genes are TRBV7-2 and TRBJ2-1, with a possible D match to TRBD2 (6 bases). The germline CDR1 and CDR2 sequences are SGHTA and FQGNSA. V gave up 6 bases and J gave up 8 bases, with 29 bases separating them. This CDR3 has 18 residues. CDR3 sequence reads: CASSRPKYPGLRVYEQFF. In nucleotides, the CDR3 is TGTGCCAGCAGTAGACCTAAATACCCGGGACTTAGGGTCTATGAGCAGTTCTTC.

The gene calls are TRBV5-1 and TRBJ2-7, with D tentatively TRBD2 (5 bases). Trimming shortened V by 0 bases and J by 0 bases, and 10 bases separated the two germline ends. The germline gives CDR1 SGHRS, CDR2 YFSETQ. There are 15 residues in the CDR3. The CDR3 reads CASSLGADLSYEQYF. The CDR3 DNA reads as TGCGCCAGCAGCTTGGGAGCGGATCTCTCCTACGAGCAGTACTTC.

This clone turned up a few times. A much larger clone is a single base away; this may be a read error. The chain carries TRBV29-1 and TRBJ1-1; possibly TRBD1 for D (5 bases). The germline V gene has CDR1 SQVTM and CDR2 ANQGSEA. The CDR3 runs 13 residues. V was pared by 5 bases and J by 2 bases, with 12 bases between. CDR3: CSVNGTENTEAFF. Written as DNA, the CDR3 is TGCAGCGTTAATGGGACGGAAAACACTGAAGCTTTCTTT.

This clone was counted a few times. The CDR3, as DNA: TGTGCCAGCAGCGTAGAGGGCGCCTACAATGAGCAGTTCTTC. It translates to CASSVEGAYNEQFF. V and J are TRBV9 and TRBJ2-1, with unresolved D. Trimming took 0 bases from V and 2 from J, leaving 6 bases between them. The germline CDR1 and CDR2 sequences are SGDLS and YYNGEE. This CDR3 is built from 14 residues.

V and J are TRBV19 and TRBJ2-3; 13 bases match TRBD2. Per the germline V gene, CDR1 is LNHDA and CDR2 is SQIVND (reference sequence). V trimming: 6 bases; J trimming: 0 bases; junction bases outside the gene matches: 6. CDR3 length: 17 amino acids. The DNA of the CDR3 is TGTGCCAGTAGCCGAGCGACTAGCGGGAGGAGCACAGATACGCAGTATTTT. Amino acids: CASSRATSGRSTDTQYF.

The rearrangement uses TRBV7-9 and TRBJ2-3, with D possibly TRBD2 on 6 matching bases. There are 16 residues in the CDR3. V lost 0 bases, J lost 0 bases, and 10 bases lay in between. Per the germline V gene, CDR1 is SEHNR and CDR2 is FQNEAQ (reference sequence). CDR3 sequence: CASSLARSGSTDTQYF. As DNA, the CDR3 is TGTGCCAGCAGCTTAGCGCGTAGCGGAAGCACAGATACGCAGTATTTT. Full variable domain (remainder filled in from reference TRBV7-9 and TRBJ2-3): DTGVSQNPRHKITKRGQNVTFRCDPISEHNRLYWYRQTLGQGPEFLTYFQNEAQLEKSRLLSDRFSAERPKGSFSTLEIQRTEQGDSAMYLCASSLARSGSTDTQYFGPGTRLTVL.

Concerning this clone itself: Within the sample, other DNA sequences also encode this same CDR3. This sequence joins TRBV5-1 and TRBJ2-1; unclear D gene. Germline-derived CDR1 and CDR2 are SGHRS and YFSETQ. V was pared by 0 bases and J by 8 bases, with 3 bases between. The CDR3 length is 11 residues. CDR3 bases: TGCGCCAGCAGCTTGGAGTATGAGCAGTTCTTC. Residues: CASSLEYEQFF.

The rearrangement joins TRBV7-3 to TRBJ2-6; D is unclear. There are 14 residues in the CDR3. Trimming removed 0 bases from V and 1 base from J, with 1 base in between. Germline-derived CDR1 and CDR2 are SGHTA and FQGTGA. CDR3 nucleotide sequence: TGTGCCAGCAGCTTAACGTCTGGGGCCAACGTCCTGACTTTC. This codes for CASSLTSGANVLTF.

The V call is TRBV2, the J call TRBJ1-2, with D perhaps TRBD1 (5 bases). The CDR3 runs to 12 residues. The ends were cut back, 7 bases at V and 3 bases at J, with 9 bases in the middle. Germline CDR1 reads SNHLY; CDR2 reads FYNNEI. Written as DNA, the CDR3 is TGTGCCAGCACTCAACAGGACTATGGCTACACCTTC. Its protein is CASTQQDYGYTF.

J is TRBJ2-5 and V is TRBV30, with a possible D match to TRBD1 (5 bases). V lost 0 bases to trimming and J lost 11 bases, with 19 bases between them. Germline V gives CDR1 GTSNPN, CDR2 SVGIG (reference sequence). The CDR3 totals 14 residues. The CDR3 protein is CAWSVLSGSYEQYF. DNA of the CDR3: TGTGCCTGGAGTGTACTGTCAGGGTCCTACGAACAGTACTTC.

Comments on this clone: Compared with germline, one end of the junction differs, possibly owing to a read error. Other DNA variants within this sample encode the same CDR3. The rearrangement joins TRBV6-6 to TRBJ2-1, with TRBD2 identical over 8 bases. Germline assignment: CDR1 MNHNY and CDR2 SVGAGI (reference sequence). The CDR3 extends over 11 amino acids. DNA of the CDR3: TGTGCCACGGGACTAGTAGATGAGCAATTCTTC. It codes for CATGLVDEQFF.

As concerns this clone: The same CDR3 also results from other DNA sequences found in this sample. The chain combines TRBV5-1 with TRBJ2-7; D is perhaps TRBD1 (5 bases). CDR3 length equals 14 residues. The germline gives CDR1 SGHRS, CDR2 YFSETQ. The V gene lost 0 bases and the J gene lost 3 bases, with 10 bases spanning the gap. CDR3: CASSLAGDSYEQYF. DNA of the CDR3: TGCGCCAGCAGCTTGGCAGGCGACAGCTACGAGCAGTACTTC.

V is TRBV4-1 and J is TRBJ1-6; D not resolved. Germline V gene sequence: CDR1 MGHRA, CDR2 YSYEKL. V lost 1 base, J lost 7 bases, and 14 bases lay in between. The CDR3 consists of 16 residues. The CDR3 region has the DNA TGCGCCAGCAGCCAAGTTCTAGCCCTAGACAATTCACCCCTCCACTTT. The encoded protein is CASSQVLALDNSPLHF.

On this clone: A single base separates this from a much larger clone, so it may be a read error. This chain uses TRBV7-9 with TRBJ1-1; D is undetermined. Looked up from germline, CDR1 is SEHNR and CDR2 is FQNEAQ (reference sequence). The CDR3 contains 16 residues. The ends were cut back, 5 bases at V and 2 bases at J, with 18 bases in the middle. Here the CDR3 DNA reads TGTGCCAGCAGCCATGGACGGGGAATAAGAAACACTGAAGCTTTCTTT. Translated, it gives CASSHGRGIRNTEAFF.